Listed below are T cell receptor beta chains from one sample, sequenced in a study of blood T cell repertoires in COVID-19. Only in-frame clones appear in the TCRdb table, and some are missing; sequencing was by immunoSEQ multiplex PCR. The sample consists of 200,000 or so clones, 65% to 90% of them appearing once. Input material: peripheral blood. All receptors derive from a human donor in a cohort sampled during active COVID-19. Each CDR3 is given with its conserved first and last residue. Some rows mark clone size as missing; the rest say once, few, many or name a class of expanded clone.

CASSETGTGSYEQYF TRBV9 -
CASSVPRGLGTGELFF TRBV9 once
CASSYGTVYGYTF TRBV6-6 -
CASRRTSGMQRDTQYF TRBV10-2 -
CASSSTGKNTEAFF TRBV28 -
CASSRRQQETQYF TRBV5-4 -
CASSYLQGLGTSNQPQHF TRBV6-2/TRBV6-3 -
CASKSGASTDTQYF TRBV2 -
CASRETGGGSGNTIYF TRBV6-1 few
CSGDRGTEAFF TRBV29-1 few
CASSYGGNEQYF TRBV6-2/TRBV6-3 -
CASSLVGTSGSGETQYF TRBV7-2 once
CASSPRQASAYEQYF TRBV19 -
CASSEHYNEQFF TRBV7-2 -
CASTRQANEKLFF TRBV27 -
CASSSQPPGSTQGGQYF TRBV5-1 -
CASSRTPYEQYF TRBV28 few
CASSTLGEAYEQYF TRBV9 -
CASSWFTGVEKLFF TRBV7-2 -
CASSTRQGAREYGNQPQHF TRBV13 -
CASSIAGANEQYF TRBV19 -